This TCR beta chain stems from a study of cytomegalovirus exposure and HLA in healthy donors. Primers included in the PCR were 60 Vbeta and 13 Jbeta primers. Profiled with immunoSEQ multiplex PCR; TCRdb holds only in-frame clones, not every one. The sample lists some 130,000 clones, approximately 74% occurring once. The donors gave bone marrow, and they were healthy. CDR1 and CDR2 (germline): ENHRY, SYGVKD. V shed 4 bases and J shed 3 bases, with 7 bases lying between them. The CDR3 loop spans 13 amino acids. The specimen was PBMCs. The rearrangement joins TRBV10-3 to TRBJ1-5; D is ambiguous. This receptor was taken from a male donor in good health and CMV-seronegative. The CDR3 loop reads CAISAESNQPQHF. The CDR3 DNA sequence: TGTGCCATCAGTGCAGAATCCAATCAGCCCCAGCATTTT.